The next 17 T cell receptor beta chains were all read from a single sample in a study of CD8+ T cells in alopecia areata (dated 2018 in TCRdb). Library creation used the immunoSEQ multiplex PCR assay. RNA was extracted from all samples and reverse transcribed into cDNA as template for TCR sequencing. This is the immuneACCESS table as TCRdb keeps it, with only in-frame sequences that have V and J called. A part of the clones is gone; compared with another copy, unresolved V genes explain less than half, and the rest is unexplained. In this sample the table shows about 30,000 clones, less than 75% of which occur a single time. Roughly 18% of the sample comes from the top ten. Material: NKG2D-high CD8+ T cells sorted from blood. Taken with the paper, the label for cell subset or site translates to: sorted CD8+ NKG2D-high blood T cells. The receptors shown here come from a human donor with alopecia areata.

The chain carries TRBV6-5 and TRBJ2-7; perhaps TRBD1 as D (5 bases). The CDR3 has 15 residues. Per germline, CDR1 MNHEY and CDR2 SVGAGI. Trimming removed 2 bases from V and 3 bases from J, with 14 bases in between. CDR3 nucleotide sequence: TGTGCCAGCAGTTACGCGACAGATAGTAGCTACGAGCAGTACTTC. Amino acid sequence: CASSYATDSSYEQYF.

The chain employs TRBV5-1 and TRBJ2-7, with D perhaps assigned TRBD1 or TRBD2 (6 bases each). The V and J ends lost 1 base and 7 bases respectively, with 18 bases between them. The CDR3 is 15 residues long. The germline V gene encodes CDR1 SGHRS and CDR2 YFSETQ. The CDR3 region has the DNA TGCGCCAGCAGCTTGAAGGGGGGAGTTTCGTGGGAGCAGTACTTC. It yields the protein CASSLKGGVSWEQYF.

The rearrangement links TRBV7-9 to TRBJ2-6; a weak D match, TRBD2 (5 bases). CDR1 is SEHNR, CDR2 FQNEAQ, per germline (reference sequence). This CDR3 contains 16 residues. The V end lost 3 bases, the J end lost 1 base, and 10 bases lay between the germline ends. CDR3 DNA: TGTGCCAGCAGCTTTTCCCGGGAATCTGGGGCCAACGTCCTGACTTTC. It yields the protein CASSFSRESGANVLTF.

The V and J genes are TRBV7-9 and TRBJ2-7; 8 bases map to TRBD2. Per the germline V gene, CDR1 is SEHNR and CDR2 is FQNEAQ (reference sequence). The CDR3 spans 16 residues. V lost 5 bases and J lost 0; bases outside the gene matches: 9. The chain's CDR3 is CASSPVTSASSYEQYF. The DNA for the CDR3 is TGTGCCAGCAGCCCTGTGACTAGCGCAAGCTCCTACGAGCAGTACTTC.

This sequence joins TRBV27 and TRBJ2-7; D is unclear. The length of the CDR3 is 16 residues. CDR1 is MNHEY, CDR2 SMNVEV, per germline (reference sequence). Trimming left V 7 bases short and J 0 bases short, with 19 bases between. The CDR3 DNA is TGTGCCAGCAACCAGGCTCAGCCCACTCACTCCTACGAGCAGTACTTC. Residues: CASNQAQPTHSYEQYF.

This clone was detected only a few times. The genes are TRBV4-3 and TRBJ2-7; D gene uncertain. V lost 0 bases and J lost 1, with 13 bases in between. The length of the CDR3 is 16 residues. Looked up from germline, CDR1 is LGHNA and CDR2 is YSLEER. The CDR3 is CASSQEGSTFSYEQYF. The DNA of the CDR3 is TGCGCCAGCAGCCAAGAAGGATCTACGTTTTCCTACGAGCAGTACTTC.

This clone was found a few times. The genes are TRBV27 and TRBJ1-5, with D tentatively TRBD1 (5 bases). Germline values: CDR1 MNHEY, CDR2 SMNVEV (reference sequence). V lost 5 bases and J 2 bases, leaving 10 bases between the germline ends. The CDR3 loop spans 14 amino acids. The CDR3: CASSARVRNQPQHF. The DNA for the CDR3 is TGTGCCAGCAGTGCCAGGGTTCGCAATCAGCCCCAGCATTTT.

The chain combines TRBV29-1 with TRBJ1-1; D perhaps matches TRBD1 (5 bases). There are 13 residues in the CDR3. The V end lost 1 base, the J end lost 0 bases, and 6 bases lay between the germline ends. Germline V CDR1 and CDR2: SQVTM, ANQGSEA. In DNA, the CDR3 is TGCAGCGTTGAAGGGACAATGAACACTGAAGCTTTCTTT. Protein sequence: CSVEGTMNTEAFF.

The genes are TRBV30 and TRBJ2-5; D possibly uses TRBD1 or TRBD2 (5 bases each). The last part of the DNA fits TRBJ2-7 better; the J call may be wrong. In germline, CDR1 is GTSNPN, CDR2 SVGIG (reference sequence). CDR3 length: 15 amino acids. The CDR3 DNA follows: TGTGCCTGGAGTGTACTCGGGGCGGCCACCTACGAGCAGTACTTC. Translating it yields CAWSVLGAATYEQYF.

V is TRBV7-9 and J is TRBJ2-7, with 7 bases that match TRBD1. CDR1 and CDR2 (germline): SEHNR, FQNEAQ (reference sequence). This CDR3 contains 14 residues. V was clipped by 3 bases and J by 4 bases; unmatched bases: 6. The chain's CDR3 is CASSFRDRPYEQYF. In nucleotides, the CDR3 is TGTGCCAGCAGCTTCCGGGACAGACCTTACGAGCAGTACTTC.

The V and J genes are TRBV7-8 and TRBJ2-7; TRBD1 might be the D (7 bases). CDR1 and CDR2 (germline): SGHVS, FQNEAQ. This CDR3 has 15 amino acids. The V end lost 4 bases, the J end lost 0 bases, and 13 bases lay between the germline ends. CDR3 DNA: TGTGCCAGCAGCTCAGGGGGGACAGCCTCCTACGAGCAGTACTTC. Translating gives CASSSGGTASYEQYF.

The rearrangement links TRBV6-5 to TRBJ2-5; no firm D call. Germline CDR1 and CDR2: MNHEY and SVGAGI. The V gene lost 7 bases and the J gene lost 5 bases, with 20 bases spanning the gap. The CDR3 is made up of 15 amino acids. The CDR3 loop is CASTLVIGRWETQYF. As DNA, the CDR3 is TGTGCCAGCACTCTCGTCATCGGGCGGTGGGAGACCCAGTACTTC.

This clone came up once. This chain connects TRBV19 to TRBJ2-5, with D perhaps matching TRBD1 (5 bases). The CDR3 spans 13 residues. The V gene lost 8 bases and the J gene lost 5 bases, with 15 bases spanning the gap. From germline, CDR1 is LNHDA and CDR2 SQIVND (reference sequence). The CDR3 here is CASARTWSETQYF. CDR3 bases: TGTGCCAGTGCCAGGACATGGAGCGAGACCCAGTACTTC.

The CDR3 DNA is TGTGCCAGCAGCCCCGGGACAGGGGGCGATTTTGACTATGGCTACACCTTC. It translates to CASSPGTGGDFDYGYTF. The V and J genes are TRBV7-2 and TRBJ1-2; TRBD1 aligns across 12 bases. The germline CDR1 and CDR2 sequences are SGHTA and FQGNSA. Unmatched junction bases numbered 10, after V lost 5 bases and J lost 3 bases. The CDR3 runs 17 residues.

V and J are TRBV6-6 and TRBJ2-7; D remains unclear. Germline assignment: CDR1 MNHNY and CDR2 SVGAGI (reference sequence). This CDR3 spans 14 amino acids. V lost 6 bases and J 3 bases, leaving 15 bases between the germline ends. CDR3: CASSHDTERYEQYF. The CDR3 DNA sequence: TGTGCCAGCAGCCACGACACTGAGCGCTACGAGCAGTACTTC.

The rearrangement joins TRBV4-3 to TRBJ2-3; D might be TRBD2 (6 bases). This CDR3 comprises 16 residues. In germline, CDR1 is LGHNA, CDR2 YSLEER. Trimming stripped 4 bases from V and 4 bases from J, with 18 bases between. As DNA, the CDR3 is TGCGCCAGCAGCCCGGCGCGGGGTAGGATTCCAGATACGCAGTATTTT. Translating it yields CASSPARGRIPDTQYF.

The chain is built from TRBV7-2 and TRBJ2-7; D is undetermined. V shed 2 bases and J shed 2 bases, with 10 bases lying between them. The length of the CDR3 is 14 residues. From germline, CDR1 is SGHTA and CDR2 FQGNSA. The CDR3: CASSLILGAYEQYF. CDR3 in DNA: TGTGCCAGCAGCTTAATTTTGGGCGCCTACGAGCAGTACTTC.